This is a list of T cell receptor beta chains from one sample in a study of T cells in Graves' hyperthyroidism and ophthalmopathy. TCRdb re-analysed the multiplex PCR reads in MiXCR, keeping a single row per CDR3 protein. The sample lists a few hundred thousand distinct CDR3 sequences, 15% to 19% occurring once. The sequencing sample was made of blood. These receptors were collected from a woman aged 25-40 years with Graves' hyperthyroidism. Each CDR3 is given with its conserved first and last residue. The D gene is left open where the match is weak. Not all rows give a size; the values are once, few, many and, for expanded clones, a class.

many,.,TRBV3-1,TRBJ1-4,CASSLRTGQYEKLFF,TGTGCCAGCAGCCTGCGAACAGGGCAGTATGAAAAACTGTTTTTT
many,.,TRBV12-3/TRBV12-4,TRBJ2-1,CASSSSLAVNEQFF,TGTGCCAGCAGTTCCTCGCTAGCCGTCAATGAGCAGTTCTTC
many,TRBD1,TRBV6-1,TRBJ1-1,CASSGDRGNTEAFF,TGTGCCAGCAGTGGAGACAGGGGCAACACTGAAGCTTTCTTT
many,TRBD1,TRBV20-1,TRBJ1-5,CSAFPGQGYSNQPQHF,TGCAGTGCTTTTCCGGGACAGGGTTATAGCAATCAGCCCCAGCATTTT
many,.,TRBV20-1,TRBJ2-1,CSAGDFSDNEQFF,TGCAGTGCGGGGGACTTCTCCGACAATGAGCAGTTCTTC
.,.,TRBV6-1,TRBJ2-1,CASSGGRLYNEQFF,TGTGCCAGCAGTGGGGGGCGGCTTTACAATGAGCAGTTCTTC
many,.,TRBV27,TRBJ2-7,CASSWFRPTGVQRERSNEQYF,TGTGCCAGCAGTTGGTTTCGTCCGACAGGGGTTCAGCGGGAGCGGTCTAACGAGCAGTACTTC
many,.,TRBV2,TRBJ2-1,CASSQTKGDFNEQFF,TGTGCCAGCAGCCAAACTAAGGGGGATTTTAATGAGCAGTTCTTC
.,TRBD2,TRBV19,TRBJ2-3,CAVGLAGDPLTDTQYF,TGTGCTGTGGGCCTAGCGGGAGATCCCCTCACCGATACGCAGTATTTT
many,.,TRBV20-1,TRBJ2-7,CSARGPGPYEQYF,TGCAGTGCCAGGGGACCTGGGCCCTACGAGCAGTACTTC
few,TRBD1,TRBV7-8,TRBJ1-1,CASRTQGRTEAFF,TGTGCCAGCAGAACACAGGGGAGGACTGAAGCTTTCTTT
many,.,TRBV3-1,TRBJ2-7,CASSRGRDHPRFYEQYF,TGTGCCAGCAGCCGCGGACGGGACCACCCGAGGTTCTACGAGCAGTACTTC
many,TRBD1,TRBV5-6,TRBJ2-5,CASSRGLETQYF,TGTGCCAGCAGCAGGGGGCTTGAGACCCAGTACTTC
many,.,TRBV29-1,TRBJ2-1,CSVSDLLNEQFF,TGCAGCGTGTCGGACCTATTGAATGAGCAGTTCTTC
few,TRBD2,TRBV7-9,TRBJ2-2,CASSLRTSVTGELFF,TGTGCCAGCAGCCTACGGACTAGCGTAACCGGGGAGCTGTTTTTT
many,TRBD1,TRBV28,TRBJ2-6,CASSWDRAHSGANVLTF,TGTGCCAGCAGTTGGGACAGAGCCCACTCTGGGGCCAACGTCCTGACTTTC